This TCR beta chain was captured by sequencing in a study of cytomegalovirus exposure and HLA in healthy donors. The CDR3 is made up of 13 amino acids. The germline CDR1 and CDR2 sequences are MNHEY and SMNVEV (reference sequence). The V gene lost 5 bases and the J gene lost 7 bases, with 14 bases spanning the gap. TCRdb's copy holds only in-frame clones and misses some; the assay was immunoSEQ multiplex PCR. The top ten hold approximately 0.88% of the sample, which has about 280,000 clones, roughly 90% seen once. This receptor was identified in a woman in her late teens or twenties in good health and CMV-seronegative. This chain uses TRBV27 with TRBJ1-2; unclear D gene. The sample consisted of PBMCs. CDR3 coding DNA: TGTGCCAGCAGTCAAAGGAGTGGCAGTGGCTACACCTTC. It encodes CASSQRSGSGYTF.